This T cell receptor (beta chain) was retrieved from a study of cytotoxic CD8 clonotypes in ibrutinib-treated CLL. Study at large: An average of about 250,000 productive templates and some 100,000 productive rearrangements was obtained per sample.

A note on this clone: What it recognizes is unknown.

V was pared by 1 base and J by 2 bases, with 5 bases of the junction left unmatched. This CDR3 has 16 amino acids. The germline V gene has CDR1 SGHDN and CDR2 FVKESK. Target depth was 1 in 200,000 to 1 in 1 million T cells, about 10x per clonotype. The method was immunoSEQ multiplex PCR; TCRdb's version includes in-frame clones alone and lacks a portion of them. The sample lists around 40,000 clones; around 70% were seen once. Points from the study as a whole: Stable or contracted on treatment, public clonotypes were also uncommon.

The origin of this receptor is a human donor with chronic lymphocytic leukemia. The material was PBMCs, obtained at disease progression, from a patient treated with ibrutinib. The rearrangement uses TRBV14 and TRBJ1-1, with 9 bases matching TRBD1. CDR3 DNA: TGTGCCAGCAGCCAAGGACAGGGGGTGAGAAACACTGAAGCTTTCTTT. The encoded protein is CASSQGQGVRNTEAFF.